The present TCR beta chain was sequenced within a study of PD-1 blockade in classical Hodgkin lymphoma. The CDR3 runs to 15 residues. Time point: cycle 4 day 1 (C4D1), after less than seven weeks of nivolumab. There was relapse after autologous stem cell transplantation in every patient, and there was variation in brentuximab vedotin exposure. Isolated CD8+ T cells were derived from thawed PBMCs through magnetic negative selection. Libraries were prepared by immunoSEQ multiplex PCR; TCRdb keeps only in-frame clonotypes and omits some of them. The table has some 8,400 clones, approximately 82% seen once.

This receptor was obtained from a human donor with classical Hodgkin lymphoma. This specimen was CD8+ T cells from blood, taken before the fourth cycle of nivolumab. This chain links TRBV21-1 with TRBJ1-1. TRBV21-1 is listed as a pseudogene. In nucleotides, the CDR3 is TGTGCCAGCAGCCCGCGCTACACAATTCGCACTGAAGCTTTCTTT. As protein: CASSPRYTIRTEAFF.